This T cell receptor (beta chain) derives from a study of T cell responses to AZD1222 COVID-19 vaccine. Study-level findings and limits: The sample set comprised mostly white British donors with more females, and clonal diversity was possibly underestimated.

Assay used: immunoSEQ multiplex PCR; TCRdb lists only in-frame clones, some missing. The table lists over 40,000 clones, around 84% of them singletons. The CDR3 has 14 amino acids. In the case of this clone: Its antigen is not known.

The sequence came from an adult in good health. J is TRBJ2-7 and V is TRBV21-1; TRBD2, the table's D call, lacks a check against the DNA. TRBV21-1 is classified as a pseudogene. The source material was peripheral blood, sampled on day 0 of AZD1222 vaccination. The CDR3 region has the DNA TGTGCCAGCAGCAAGGCCGGAAGGAGATACGAGCAGTACTTC. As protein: CASSKAGRRYEQYF.